The 27 T cell receptor beta chains below all came from one sample that was sequenced in a study of blood T cell repertoires in COVID-19. Assay used: immunoSEQ multiplex PCR; TCRdb lists only in-frame clones, some missing. The table shows 300,000 to 350,000 clones, with about four fifths occurring only once. Sequenced: peripheral blood. The receptors derive from a man aged 30 to 39 with active or convalescent COVID-19.

This clone occurred many times. The J gene is TRBJ1-2, the V gene TRBV28; unclear D gene. With 5 bases removed from V and 6 bases from J, the gap between germline ends came to 16 bases. Per the germline V gene, CDR1 is MDHEN and CDR2 is SYDVKM. CDR3 length: 14 residues. CDR3 bases: TGTGCCAGCAGTCCTGGAGGTCCCCCGAATGGCTACACCTTC. This gives the protein CASSPGGPPNGYTF.

With regard to this clone: Distinct nucleotide sequences in the sample also encode this CDR3. The V and J genes are TRBV19 and TRBJ1-1; the D gene is possibly TRBD1 (6 bases). Per germline, CDR1 LNHDA and CDR2 SQIVND (reference sequence). The CDR3 spans 14 residues. The V and J ends lost 0 bases and 5 bases respectively, with 10 bases between them. The CDR3 is CASSIDRGGTEAFF. The DNA of the CDR3 is TGTGCCAGTAGTATAGACAGGGGAGGGACTGAAGCTTTCTTT.

The chain carries TRBV5-6 and TRBJ1-3; 11 bases agree with TRBD1. The CDR3 has 16 residues. J was trimmed by 0 bases and V by 6 bases; bases with no gene match: 5. Germline V CDR1 and CDR2: SGHDT, YYEEEE. CDR3 sequence: CASTLGQGASGNTIYF. The CDR3, as DNA: TGTGCCAGCACCCTCGGACAGGGGGCCTCTGGAAACACCATATATTTT. Full variable domain (rest looked up from reference TRBV5-6 and TRBJ1-3): DAGVTQSPTHLIKTRGQQVTLRCSPKSGHDTVSWYQQALGQGPQFIFQYYEEEERQRGNFPDRFSGHQFPNYSSELNVNALLLGDSALYLCASTLGQGASGNTIYFGEGSWLTVV.

In regard to this clone: The same CDR3 is also encoded by other DNA sequences in this sample. This chain links TRBV6-5 with TRBJ2-1; D is perhaps TRBD2 (5 bases). Per germline, CDR1 MNHEY and CDR2 SVGAGI. This CDR3 contains 15 residues. Trimming cost V 3 bases and J 1 base, with 10 bases left between them. CDR3: CASSYGSGSYNEQFF. The CDR3 DNA reads TGTGCCAGCAGTTATGGAAGCGGTTCCTACAATGAGCAGTTCTTC.

V usage is TRBV11-2 and J usage is TRBJ1-4, with D uncertain. The germline CDR1 and CDR2 sequences are SGHAT and FQNNGV. This CDR3 has 13 amino acids. V was cut by 5 bases and J by 4 bases, with 8 bases left in between. CDR3 protein: CASSPGLNEKLFF. Here the CDR3 DNA reads TGTGCCAGCAGCCCTGGGCTTAATGAAAAACTGTTTTTT. Full variable domain (rest looked up from reference TRBV11-2 and TRBJ1-4): EAGVAQSPRYKIIEKRQSVAFWCNPISGHATLYWYQQILGQGPKLLIQFQNNGVVDDSQLPKDRFSAERLKGVDSTLKIQPAKLEDSAVYLCASSPGLNEKLFFGSGTQLSVL.

The V gene is TRBV9, the J gene TRBJ2-5; the D gene is possibly TRBD2 (5 bases). Trimming removed 1 base at V and 5 bases at J, with 12 bases between. Germline loops: CDR1 SGDLS, CDR2 YYNGEE. The CDR3 length is 14 residues. CDR3 nucleotides: TGTGCCAGCAGCGTAAGAGAGGGCCGGGAGACCCAGTACTTC. Translation: CASSVREGRETQYF.

V and J are TRBV4-2 and TRBJ1-4; a possible D gene is TRBD1 (6 bases). Trimming cost V 5 bases and J 4 bases, with 11 bases left between them. The CDR3 has 14 residues. Germline-derived CDR1 and CDR2 are LGHNA and YNFKEQ. For the CDR3, the DNA is TGTGCCAGCAGCGAGAGGGGGTTTAATGAAAAACTGTTTTTT. Residues: CASSERGFNEKLFF.

The chain has TRBV6-5 and TRBJ1-4; D is unclear. CDR1 is MNHEY and CDR2 is SVGAGI in the germline V gene. Trimming shortened V by 0 bases and J by 1 base, and 9 bases separated the two germline ends. This CDR3 region has 16 residues. This chain's CDR3 is CASSYSQVGTNEKLFF. Written as DNA, the CDR3 is TGTGCCAGCAGTTACTCCCAGGTTGGAACTAATGAAAAACTGTTTTTT.

J is TRBJ2-2 and V is TRBV5-1; 8 nucleotides match TRBD2. Germline loops: CDR1 SGHRS, CDR2 YFSETQ. This CDR3 spans 16 amino acids. J lost 1 base, V lost 1 base, and 3 bases had no gene match. The CDR3: CASSLSLAENTGELFF. The CDR3 nucleotides read TGCGCCAGCAGCTTGTCACTAGCGGAGAACACCGGGGAGCTGTTTTTT. The entire variable domain, with the rest obtained from reference TRBV5-1 and TRBJ2-2, is as follows: KAGVTQTPRYLIKTRGQQVTLSCSPISGHRSVSWYQQTPGQGLQFLFEYFSETQRNKGNFPGRFSGRQFSNSRSEMNVSTLELGDSALYLCASSLSLAENTGELFFGEGSRLTVL.

This clone has more than one count but fewer than ten. CDR3 nucleotides: TGTGCCAGCAGCGTAGATCTGTCCGGGGAGCTGTTTTTT. Translation: CASSVDLSGELFF. This rearrangement joins TRBV9 to TRBJ2-2; unclear D gene. V dropped 0 bases and J dropped 6 bases, with 6 bases sitting between them. Germline CDR1 reads SGDLS; CDR2 reads YYNGEE. The CDR3 is 13 residues long.

The rearrangement uses TRBV5-1 and TRBJ1-2, with TRBD1 matching 10 bases. Germline CDR1 reads SGHRS; CDR2 reads YFSETQ. Trimming removed 4 bases from V and 6 bases from J; junction bases left unmatched: 3. The CDR3 has 13 residues. CDR3 loop: CASSTGTGDGYTF. The CDR3 nucleotides are TGCGCCAGCAGCACCGGGACAGGGGATGGCTACACCTTC. Variable domain in full (rest from reference TRBV5-1 and TRBJ1-2): KAGVTQTPRYLIKTRGQQVTLSCSPISGHRSVSWYQQTPGQGLQFLFEYFSETQRNKGNFPGRFSGRQFSNSRSEMNVSTLELGDSALYLCASSTGTGDGYTFGSGTRLTVV.

This clone was seen a single time. J is TRBJ1-4 and V is TRBV21-1. TRBV21-1 is recorded as a pseudogene. The CDR3 covers 16 residues. The CDR3 nucleotides read TGTGCCAGCAGCAACCGAATGAGGAGAACTAATGAAAAACTGTTTTTT. Translating it yields CASSNRMRRTNEKLFF.

V usage is TRBV6-2 or TRBV6-3 and J usage is TRBJ1-5; D is perhaps TRBD1 (5 bases). The V and J ends lost 0 bases and 6 bases respectively, with 15 bases between them. The CDR3 is 16 residues long. CDR1 and CDR2 (germline): MNHEY, SVGEGT. The CDR3 protein is CASSYSGKGFGQPQHF. For the CDR3, the DNA is TGTGCCAGCAGTTACTCTGGGAAGGGGTTTGGTCAGCCCCAGCATTTT.

The chain has TRBV6-5 and TRBJ2-2; the D is unclear. V lost 2 bases and J lost 1, with 8 bases in between. The CDR3 is 15 amino acids. Germline-derived CDR1 and CDR2 are MNHEY and SVGAGI. CDR3 residues: CASSYHGRNTGELFF. The CDR3 DNA follows: TGTGCCAGCAGTTACCATGGCCGGAACACCGGGGAGCTGTTTTTT.

This chain uses TRBV30 with TRBJ1-2; TRBD1 matches at 7 bases. From germline, CDR1 is GTSNPN and CDR2 SVGIG (reference sequence). The CDR3 spans 13 residues. Trimming at V came to 6 bases and at J to 1 base, leaving 5 bases not matched to a gene. The CDR3 sequence: CACTGQLNYGYTF. Written as DNA, the CDR3 is TGTGCCTGTACGGGACAGCTTAACTATGGCTACACCTTC.

This chain uses TRBV5-4 with TRBJ2-7; D may be TRBD2 (5 bases). The V gene lost 3 bases and the J gene lost 2 bases, with 9 bases spanning the gap. CDR3 size: 13 residues. CDR1 SGHNT and CDR2 YYREEE come from the germline V gene (reference sequence). CDR3 sequence reads: CASSSPGTYEQYF. DNA for the CDR3: TGTGCCAGCAGCTCCCCGGGGACCTACGAGCAGTACTTC.

The chain has TRBV7-3 and TRBJ2-7; no clear D gene. The CDR3 length is 13 residues. Germline CDR1 and CDR2: SGHTA and FQGTGA. V lost 1 base to trimming and J lost 3 bases, with 7 bases between them. The CDR3 DNA reads TGTGCCAGCAGCTTAAATCCAGGCTACGAGCAGTACTTC. It encodes CASSLNPGYEQYF.

The chain links TRBV5-1 to TRBJ1-1, with 9 bases fitting TRBD1. CDR1 SGHRS and CDR2 YFSETQ come from the germline V gene. Trimming took 0 bases from V and 3 from J; bases not matched to a gene: 12. The length of the CDR3 is 18 residues. CDR3 region: CASSLDPGTGYKDTEAFF. The CDR3, as DNA: TGCGCCAGCAGCTTGGACCCCGGGACAGGGTATAAAGACACTGAAGCTTTCTTT.

CDR3 loop: CASRQGGTNEKLFF. The CDR3 coding sequence is TGCGCCAGCAGACAGGGCGGCACTAATGAAAAACTGTTTTTT. This chain connects TRBV5-1 to TRBJ1-4; D is possibly TRBD1 (6 bases). Germline CDR1 reads SGHRS; CDR2 reads YFSETQ. The V end was cut by 5 bases, the J end by 2 bases, with 10 bases between. The CDR3 runs to 14 residues.

As for this clone: At the DNA level, this CDR3 is encoded by other sequences in the same sample as well. The chain has TRBV12-3 or TRBV12-4 and TRBJ2-3; no firm D call. This CDR3 has 12 residues. Trimming took 2 bases from V and 4 from J, leaving 4 bases between them. The CDR3 DNA reads TGTGCCAGCAGTTTAAGCGCAGATACGCAGTATTTT. It is translated as CASSLSADTQYF.

This clone was seen only once. The chain has TRBV4-3 and TRBJ2-1; the match to TRBD1 covers 10 bases. V trimming: 3 bases; J trimming: 4 bases; junction bases outside the gene matches: 0. CDR1 LGHNA and CDR2 YSLEER come from the germline V gene. The CDR3 length is 14 residues. Written as DNA, the CDR3 is TGCGCCAGCAGCCAGGACAGGGGGTACAATGAGCAGTTCTTC. Translated, it gives CASSQDRGYNEQFF.

The DNA for the CDR3 is TGTGCCAGCAGCGTCGGGACTCCTCTCGAGCAGTTCTTC. It yields the protein CASSVGTPLEQFF. The V and J genes are TRBV9 and TRBJ2-1, with D perhaps TRBD2 (6 bases). CDR3 length: 13 amino acids. Germline-derived CDR1 and CDR2 are SGDLS and YYNGEE. V was shortened by 2 bases and J by 10 bases, with 13 bases between the two germline ends.

The rearrangement uses TRBV7-3 and TRBJ2-1; TRBD2 matches 9 bases. Germline V gene lookup returns CDR1 SGHTA and CDR2 FQGTGA. The CDR3 length is 13 residues. J was trimmed by 13 bases and V by 5 bases; bases with no gene match: 9. The CDR3 here is CASSPTSGSGQFF. CDR3 nucleotide sequence: TGTGCCAGCAGCCCGACTAGCGGCTCAGGACAGTTCTTC.

The chain recombines TRBV6-5 with TRBJ1-2; 7 bases are shared with TRBD1. Germline V gene lookup returns CDR1 MNHEY and CDR2 SVGAGI. The CDR3 has 14 residues. With V trimmed by 7 bases and J by 7 bases, 12 bases remained unmatched. CDR3 residues: CASTFSGNRGGYTF. The CDR3 nucleotides are TGTGCCAGCACCTTTTCGGGCAACAGGGGTGGCTACACCTTC.

The chain recombines TRBV11-2 with TRBJ2-3; TRBD2 is a possible D gene (6 bases). Germline-derived CDR1 and CDR2 are SGHAT and FQNNGV. This CDR3 region has 17 residues. Trimming removed 5 bases at V and 1 base at J, with 19 bases between. The CDR3 DNA reads as TGTGCCAGCAGCACAAGAGGGAGGACGGCTGGCACAGATACGCAGTATTTT. This sequence encodes CASSTRGRTAGTDTQYF.

The rearrangement joins TRBV7-9 to TRBJ2-1; 8 bases fit TRBD2. V was pared by 1 base and J by 9 bases, with 8 bases of the junction left unmatched. Per germline, CDR1 SEHNR and CDR2 FQNEAQ (reference sequence). The CDR3 is 15 amino acids. The CDR3, as DNA: TGTGCCAGCAGCTTAGGTTCGTTGCGGGAGGCTGAGCAGTTCTTC. This translates into CASSLGSLREAEQFF.

The rearrangement links TRBV29-1 to TRBJ2-1; D is possibly TRBD1 (6 bases). The germline gives CDR1 SQVTM, CDR2 ANQGSEA. The V and J ends lost 5 bases and 10 bases respectively, with 24 bases between them. The CDR3 is 15 residues long. The CDR3 loop is CSVLGGALTSREQFF. The CDR3 coding sequence is TGCAGCGTTTTAGGGGGTGCCCTTACTTCAAGGGAGCAGTTCTTC.